This TCR beta chain was identified in a study of T cell responses to AZD1222 COVID-19 vaccine. The CDR3 has 13 residues. V was trimmed by 1 base and J by 4 bases, leaving 8 bases between them. Per germline, CDR1 KGHSH and CDR2 LQKENI. Clones were sequenced by immunoSEQ multiplex PCR, and TCRdb holds only the in-frame ones, with some missing. The table shows 150,000 to 200,000 clones, with more than 90% occurring only once. The V gene is TRBV18, the J gene TRBJ2-7; possible D gene TRBD1, 5 bases. Material: peripheral blood, obtained on day 0 of AZD1222 vaccination. The sequence was obtained from an adult in good health. The DNA for the CDR3 is TGTGCCAGCTCACCACAGACAGAGTACGAGCAGTACTTC. It yields the protein CASSPQTEYEQYF.